These 10 T cell receptor beta chains were all obtained from the same sample, sequenced in a study of shared clonotypes between healthy human individuals (dated by TCRdb to 2018 to 2020). Preparation of the library involved the immunoSEQ multiplex PCR assay. This immuneACCESS table, as held by TCRdb, lists in-frame sequences with V and J called but not all clones. Of the missing ones, under half trace to an unresolved V gene in checked studies; the others have no known cause. This sample gives some 1,400,000 clones in total; about 96% of them show up just once. Roughly 1.2% of the sample goes to the ten largest clones. Sequencing was done on a sample of naive CD4+ T cells sorted from blood. The sample's cell subset or site label, in plain terms: CD45RA+ positively selected. Source of these receptors: a man between 25 and 39 years old in good health.

This chain uses TRBV6-1 with TRBJ2-7; tentatively, D is TRBD2 (6 bases). This CDR3 is built from 13 residues. CDR1 MNHNS and CDR2 SASEGT come from the germline V gene. V lost 6 bases to trimming and J lost 9 bases, with 18 bases between them. CDR3 DNA sequence: TGTGCCAGCAGAGCCCCTGGGAGGCAGGGGCAGTACTTC. Translated: CASRAPGRQGQYF.

The chain employs TRBV9 and TRBJ2-4, with D possibly TRBD1 on 6 matching bases. Trimming shortened V by 0 bases and J by 7 bases, and 14 bases separated the two germline ends. CDR3 length: 15 residues. Looked up from germline, CDR1 is SGDLS and CDR2 is YYNGEE. The CDR3 spells CASSVASGQGNIQYF. The DNA of the CDR3 is TGTGCCAGCAGCGTAGCTTCGGGGCAGGGGAACATTCAGTACTTC.

The rearrangement links TRBV5-4 to TRBJ2-3, with 8 bases that match TRBD2. Trimming took 4 bases from V and 6 from J; bases not matched to a gene: 7. This CDR3 comprises 14 residues. The V gene's germline CDR1 is SGHNT and CDR2 YYREEE (reference sequence). CDR3 bases: TGTGCCAGCAGCCTCAATAGCGGGATGGATACGCAGTATTTT. Its protein product is CASSLNSGMDTQYF.

The rearrangement links TRBV10-1 to TRBJ2-3; 9 bases map to TRBD1. Per the germline V gene, CDR1 is WNHNN and CDR2 is SYGVQD (reference sequence). This CDR3 region has 21 residues. V gave up 6 bases and J gave up 4 bases; unmatched junction bases: 26. The CDR3 DNA is TGCGCCAGCAGCCCCGCTCCGAGAGCGGTAGTTGGACAGGGGATCCCAGATACGCAGTATTTT. It encodes CASSPAPRAVVGQGIPDTQYF.

The chain combines TRBV14 with TRBJ1-2; the D gene is possibly TRBD1 (5 bases). The CDR3 is made up of 15 amino acids. The germline V and J ends were trimmed by 1 base and 5 bases, with 14 bases remaining between them. Germline loops: CDR1 SGHDN, CDR2 FVKESK. The CDR3 region is CASSQVGRASYGYTF. For the CDR3, the DNA is TGTGCCAGCAGCCAAGTGGGCAGGGCTTCTTATGGCTACACCTTC.

The rearrangement joins TRBV5-4 to TRBJ2-3; 7 bases align to TRBD2. The germline V gene encodes CDR1 SGHNT and CDR2 YYREEE (reference sequence). V was clipped by 3 bases and J by 4 bases; unmatched bases: 8. The CDR3 has 15 amino acids. The CDR3 spells CASSSRAGSSDTQYF. The CDR3 DNA reads TGTGCCAGCAGCTCGAGAGCGGGATCCTCAGATACGCAGTATTTT.

The chain has TRBV10-1 and TRBJ2-3, with a possible D match to TRBD2 (6 bases). The V gene's germline CDR1 is WNHNN and CDR2 SYGVQD (reference sequence). The CDR3 spans 14 residues. V was cut by 7 bases and J by 6 bases, with 17 bases left in between. The CDR3 is CASTTGETGDTQYF. DNA of the CDR3: TGCGCCAGCACCACGGGAGAGACGGGGGATACGCAGTATTTT.

This clone was observed once. This rearrangement joins TRBV19 to TRBJ2-2; 13 nucleotides line up with TRBD2. CDR1 and CDR2 (germline): LNHDA, SQIVND (reference sequence). The CDR3 runs 15 residues. V lost 8 bases, J lost 6 bases, and 6 bases stayed unmatched. The CDR3 here is CASVNGLAGAGELFF. The DNA for the CDR3 is TGTGCCAGTGTCAATGGACTAGCGGGAGCCGGGGAGCTGTTTTTT.

With respect to this clone: At one of its ends the junction is not consistent with the germline gene, which may arise from a read error. V usage is TRBV7-7 and J usage is TRBJ2-2; no definite D call. Germline V gene data show CDR1 as SSHAT and CDR2 as FNYEAQ (reference sequence). The CDR3 totals 16 residues. The DNA for the CDR3 is TGTGCTAGCAGCTTAGCAAGATCGAGTGGGGCCGGGGAGCTGTTTTTT. Protein sequence: CASSLARSSGAGELFF.

The V call is TRBV9, the J call TRBJ2-7; D is ambiguous. The CDR3 runs to 15 residues. From germline, CDR1 is SGDLS and CDR2 YYNGEE. V was shortened by 3 bases and J by 4 bases, with 17 bases between the two germline ends. The CDR3 loop reads CASSETQVPSYEQYF. In DNA form, the CDR3 reads TGTGCCAGCAGCGAGACCCAAGTCCCGTCTTACGAGCAGTACTTC.